This TCR beta chain was identified in a study of Graves' ophthalmopathy and Graves' hyperthyroidism. RNA transcripts provided the template for amplifying TCR beta CDR3 regions. Amplification began with first-round RT-PCR using HTBI primers, then second-round multiplex PCR was performed. Via MiXCR, TCRdb re-called the multiplex PCR reads, giving one row per CDR3 protein. The profile shows some 390,000 distinct CDR3 sequences, around 16% of them singletons. Pregnancy or lactation, uncontrolled infections and other autoimmune diseases were grounds for excluding patients. Around 10 ml of fresh blood yielded the PBMCs by density gradient. Looked up from germline, CDR1 is SGHAT and CDR2 is FQNNGV. The CDR3 covers 16 residues. V trimming: 5 bases; J trimming: 2 bases; junction bases outside the gene matches: 6. This clonotype showed up many times.

The chain is built from TRBV11-2 and TRBJ2-2; 9 bases are shared with TRBD2. Material for sequencing was peripheral blood. This sequence was found in a woman aged 18 to 35 with Graves' ophthalmopathy. The CDR3 sequence is CASSPFLAGNTGELFF. The CDR3 region has the DNA TGTGCCAGCAGCCCCTTCCTAGCGGGAAACACCGGGGAGCTGTTTTTT.